This T cell receptor beta chain was profiled in a study of identical twins. A template switching step contributed a universal primer site, while unique molecular identifiers were present in the cDNA. TCRdb re-called the 5' RACE reads with MiXCR, one entry per CDR3 protein. The sample contains under 900,000 distinct CDR3 sequences, roughly 18% of which appear only once. The CDR3 contains 8 residues. CDR1 and CDR2 (germline): DFQATT, SNEGSKA (reference sequence). For this clonotype: A read error may produce the germline difference seen at one junction end.

Healthy Caucasians made up all donors. The data also belong to a second study, concerning T cells expressing NK-cell markers. Per that paper: It was from sorted CD3+CD56+NKG2C+, CD3+CD56+NKG2C- and CD3+CD56-NKG2C+ T cells that TCR beta repertoires came.

V usage is TRBV20-1 and J usage is TRBJ2-7; a possible D gene is TRBD2 (5 bases). The TCR was taken from a woman aged 18-29 years in good health. The sequencing input was PBMCs. CDR3 region: CRGSFADF. In DNA form, the CDR3 reads TGCAGAGGGAGCTTCGCAGACTTC.